The rows below give T cell receptor beta chains drawn from one sample of a study of T-cell memory formation after mild COVID-19. One entry per CDR3 protein, called by TCRdb with MiXCR from the 5' RACE reads. The data contain hundreds of thousands of distinct CDR3 sequences, 15% of them singletons. Sequencing was done on a sample of PBMCs or a T cell subset sorted from them (not recorded which). The source of these receptors is an adult woman who had mild COVID-19 (a few samples of this study predate the infection). Cell type and time point are not known. The CDR3 runs from the conserved cysteine through the conserved F or W. Clone size is shown for a subset of rows, as once, few, many or a class of expanded clone.

clone_size: many; j_call: TRBJ2-5; v_call: TRBV4-1; cdr3_aa: CASSSRTSGGGFKETQYF
clone_size: few; j_call: TRBJ2-5; v_call: TRBV9; cdr3_aa: CASSVTGNRAQETQYF
clone_size: few; j_call: TRBJ2-7; v_call: TRBV2; cdr3_aa: CASSEAGSVLGYEQYF
clone_size: -; j_call: TRBJ1-1; v_call: TRBV20-1; cdr3_aa: CSARGGRQGDTEAFF
clone_size: -; j_call: TRBJ1-3; v_call: TRBV5-1; cdr3_aa: CASSLDSRGRNTIYF
clone_size: -; j_call: TRBJ2-2; v_call: TRBV7-2; cdr3_aa: CASSLGRGRINTGELFF
clone_size: few; j_call: TRBJ2-7; v_call: TRBV7-8; cdr3_aa: CASSVRDFRGEQYF
clone_size: few; j_call: TRBJ2-7; v_call: TRBV27; cdr3_aa: CASRPDRGLGEQYF
clone_size: few; j_call: TRBJ2-5; v_call: TRBV10-3; cdr3_aa: CAISEVGETQYF
clone_size: -; j_call: TRBJ1-1; v_call: TRBV7-4; cdr3_aa: CASSFFYRGRWDTEAFF
clone_size: -; j_call: TRBJ2-3; v_call: TRBV6-5; cdr3_aa: CASTGLAMNTQYF
clone_size: -; j_call: TRBJ2-3; v_call: TRBV15; cdr3_aa: CATSTIPGNTQYF
clone_size: -; j_call: TRBJ1-3; v_call: TRBV4-1; cdr3_aa: CASSQSVRSGNTIYF
clone_size: few; j_call: TRBJ2-1; v_call: TRBV30; cdr3_aa: CAWSEDRNNEQFF